The 3 T cell receptor beta chains below all came from one sample that was sequenced in a study of beta chain features in type 1 diabetes. Notes on the study in general: Type 1 diabetes patients showed a moderate but significant shortening of TCRB CDR3s in all four CD4+ subsets.

What these receptors recognize is not known. Reverse transcription of all isolated RNA meant that expressed TCRB transcripts were sequenced. The table came from immunoSEQ multiplex PCR; TCRdb's copy has only in-frame clones and leaves some out. The data contain approximately 250,000 clones, less than 30% of them singletons. The sample comprised naive CD4+ T cells from blood. Source of these receptors: a young woman with type 1 diabetes.

The gene calls are TRBV30 and TRBJ2-7, with D possibly being TRBD1 (5 bases). V was trimmed by 4 bases and J by 4 bases, leaving 20 bases between them. CDR3 length equals 15 residues. Germline V lookup: CDR1 GTSNPN, CDR2 SVGIG (reference sequence). The CDR3 is CAWNPRQNLIYEQYF. The CDR3, as DNA: TGTGCCTGGAATCCCCGACAGAATTTAATATACGAGCAGTACTTC.

This clone was seen a few times. The chain uses TRBV6-1 and TRBJ2-7; 13 bases fit TRBD2. Germline CDR1 and CDR2: MNHNS and SASEGT. CDR3 length: 15 residues. V shed 4 bases, J shed 5 bases, and the junction held 5 bases outside the gene matches. The CDR3 DNA is TGTGCCAGCAGTGGGAGGGGGACTAGCGGGAACGAGCAGTACTTC. Its translation is CASSGRGTSGNEQYF.

The chain recombines TRBV29-1 with TRBJ1-2; D call uncertain. The CDR3 is 12 amino acids. Trimming left V 4 bases short and J 1 base short, with 7 bases between. The V gene's germline CDR1 is SQVTM and CDR2 ANQGSEA. The CDR3 loop is CSVARGNYGYTF. The CDR3, as DNA: TGCAGCGTTGCCCGGGGTAACTATGGCTACACCTTC.